This T cell receptor (beta chain) originates from a study of cytomegalovirus exposure and HLA in healthy donors. A remark on this clone: Its antigen is as yet unknown.

A multiplex PCR was run with 60 Vbeta primers and 13 Jbeta primers. Authors' processing steps: In a later analysis, 10 million to 11 million of some 80 million unique beta chains occurred in at least two donors. TCRdb's copy holds only in-frame clones and misses some; the assay was immunoSEQ multiplex PCR. V and J calls and clone size are those listed in that table; D and trimming were worked out from the DNA. This repertoire shows fewer than 300,000 clones, roughly 80% found once; its top ten account for about 0.3%. Study-wide results and caveats: An ancestry cluster, one associated with Asian ancestry, reportedly showed fewer N-insertions than the roughly 670-donor mean in a later analysis. Most of the CMV-associated TCR beta chains (in a later analysis) appeared to be HLA-restricted.

This CDR3 comprises 15 residues. CDR1 and CDR2 from the germline V gene are MNHGY and SAAAGT. V shed 0 bases and J shed 11 bases, with 19 bases lying between them. The chain couples TRBV6-8 to TRBJ1-2; no firm D call. This clonotype was sampled from a girl aged 2 to 9 in good health and CMV-seronegative. Material for sequencing was PBMCs. The CDR3 sequence is CASSYSRAGTDLYTF. As DNA, the CDR3 is TGTGCCAGCAGTTACTCGAGAGCCGGCACCGACTTATACACCTTC.